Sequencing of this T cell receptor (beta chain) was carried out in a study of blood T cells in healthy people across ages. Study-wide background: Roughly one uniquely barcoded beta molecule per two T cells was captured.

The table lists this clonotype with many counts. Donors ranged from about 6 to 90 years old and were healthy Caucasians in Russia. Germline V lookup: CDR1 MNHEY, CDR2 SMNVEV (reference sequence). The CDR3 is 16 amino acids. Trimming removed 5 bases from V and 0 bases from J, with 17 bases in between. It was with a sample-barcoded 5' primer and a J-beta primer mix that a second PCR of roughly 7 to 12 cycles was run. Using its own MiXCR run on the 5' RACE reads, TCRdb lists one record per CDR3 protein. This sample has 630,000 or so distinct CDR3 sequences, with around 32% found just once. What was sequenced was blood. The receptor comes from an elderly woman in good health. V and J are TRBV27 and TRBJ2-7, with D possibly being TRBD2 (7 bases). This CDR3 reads CASSEPGGSSSYEQYF. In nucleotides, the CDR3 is TGTGCCAGCAGTGAGCCGGGGGGCTCTAGCTCCTACGAGCAGTACTTC.